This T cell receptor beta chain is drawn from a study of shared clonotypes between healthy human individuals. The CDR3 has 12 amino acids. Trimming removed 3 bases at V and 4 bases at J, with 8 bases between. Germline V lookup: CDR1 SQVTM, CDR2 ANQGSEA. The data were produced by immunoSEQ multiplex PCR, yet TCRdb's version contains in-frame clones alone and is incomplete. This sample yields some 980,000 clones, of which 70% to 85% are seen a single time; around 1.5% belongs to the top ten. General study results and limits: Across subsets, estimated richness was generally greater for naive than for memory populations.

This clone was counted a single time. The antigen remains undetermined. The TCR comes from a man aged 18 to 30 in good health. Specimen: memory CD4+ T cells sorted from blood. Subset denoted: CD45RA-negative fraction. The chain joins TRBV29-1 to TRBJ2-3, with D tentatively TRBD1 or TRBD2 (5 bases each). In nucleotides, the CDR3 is TGCAGCGTTGATGAGGGGTCAGATACGCAGTATTTT. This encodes CSVDEGSDTQYF.